This T cell receptor (beta chain) was identified in a study of cytomegalovirus exposure and HLA in healthy donors. As for the study in general: One earlier analysis, a look at 150 million to 200 million T cells, found more than 100 million unique TCR beta sequences.

The PCR was carried out with 60 Vbeta primers and 13 Jbeta primers. Clones were read by immunoSEQ multiplex PCR, and TCRdb kept only the in-frame ones, dropping some. The sample holds under 110,000 clones, around three quarters seen once. Germline values: CDR1 SGHTA, CDR2 FQGTGA. The junction had 15 bases not matched to a gene; V was cut back by 5 bases and J by 8 bases. CDR3 length: 16 amino acids. The sequencing input was PBMCs. The origin of this receptor is a boy aged 10-17 years in good health and CMV-seronegative. The chain is built from TRBV7-3 and TRBJ2-3; TRBD1 matches at 8 bases. The CDR3 here is CASSPRRTGTTSTQYF. In DNA form, the CDR3 reads TGTGCCAGCAGCCCCCGTAGGACAGGGACAACTAGTACGCAGTATTTT.